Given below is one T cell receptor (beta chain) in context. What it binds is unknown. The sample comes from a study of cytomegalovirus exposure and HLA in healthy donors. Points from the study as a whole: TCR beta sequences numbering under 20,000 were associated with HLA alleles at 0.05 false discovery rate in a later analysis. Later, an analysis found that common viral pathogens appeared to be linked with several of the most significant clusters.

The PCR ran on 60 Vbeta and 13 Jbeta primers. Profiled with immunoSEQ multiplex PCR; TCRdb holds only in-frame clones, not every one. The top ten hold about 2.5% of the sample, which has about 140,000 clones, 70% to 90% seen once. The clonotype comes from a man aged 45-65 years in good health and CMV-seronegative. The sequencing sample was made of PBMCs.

The CDR3 nucleotides are TGTGCCAGCAGTGAAGCGCTTACTTTTTCCGAGACCCAGTACTTC. Its translation is CASSEALTFSETQYF. The rearrangement uses TRBV6-1 and TRBJ2-5; D not resolved. Germline CDR1 reads MNHNS; CDR2 reads SASEGT. Trimming took 0 bases from V and 5 from J, leaving 13 bases between them. The CDR3 runs to 15 residues.